Detailed here is one T cell receptor (beta chain). What it binds is not known. This sample was taken from a study of cytomegalovirus exposure and HLA in healthy donors. Study-level points and caveats: It was shown in a later analysis that HLA-associated TCR beta chains were more clonally expanded than other, equally common chains. Cytomegalovirus association was listed for about 170 TCR beta chains.

CDR1 is MRHNA and CDR2 is SNTAGT in the germline V gene. Deletions cut 3 bases from V and 5 bases from J, with 8 bases between. The CDR3 loop spans 13 amino acids. PCR amplification relied on 60 Vbeta primers (plus 13 Jbeta primers). Assay used: immunoSEQ multiplex PCR; TCRdb lists only in-frame clones, some missing. The table shows 100,000 to 150,000 clones, with approximately 80% occurring only once. The sample consisted of PBMCs. The receptor comes from a man in his forties in good health and CMV-seronegative. The rearrangement links TRBV6-4 to TRBJ2-1; unclear D gene. The CDR3 protein is CASSEAVHNEQFF. The CDR3 region has the DNA TGTGCCAGCAGTGAGGCAGTGCACAATGAGCAGTTCTTC.